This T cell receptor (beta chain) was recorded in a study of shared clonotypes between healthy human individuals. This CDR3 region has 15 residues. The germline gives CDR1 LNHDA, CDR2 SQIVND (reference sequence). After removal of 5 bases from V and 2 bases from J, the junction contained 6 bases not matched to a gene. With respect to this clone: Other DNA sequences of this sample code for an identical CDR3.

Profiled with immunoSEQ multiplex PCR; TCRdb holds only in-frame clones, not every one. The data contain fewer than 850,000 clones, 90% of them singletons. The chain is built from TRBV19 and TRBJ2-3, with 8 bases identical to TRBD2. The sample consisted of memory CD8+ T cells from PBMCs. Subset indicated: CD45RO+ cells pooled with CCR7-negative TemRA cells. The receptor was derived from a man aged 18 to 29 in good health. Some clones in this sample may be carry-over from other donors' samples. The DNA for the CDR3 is TGTGCCAGTAGTCCCGGGACTAGACTCACAGATACGCAGTATTTT. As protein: CASSPGTRLTDTQYF.